This TCR beta chain is from a study of blood T cell repertoires in COVID-19. Turning to the study itself: Specimens from acute and convalescent COVID-19 originated in the United States, Italy and Spain. The cDNA or gDNA used as material had been derived from T cells, B-cell-depleted T cells, or PBMCs.

Profiled with immunoSEQ multiplex PCR; TCRdb holds only in-frame clones, not every one. The sample has some 250,000 clones, 82% seen once; the top ten hold around an eighth. Germline CDR1 reads MNHEY; CDR2 reads SVGAGI. The V end was cut by 5 bases, the J end by 3 bases, with 16 bases between. The length of the CDR3 is 15 residues. Sequencing was carried out using peripheral blood. The clonotype comes from a woman in her sixties or seventies with active or convalescent COVID-19. The V and J genes are TRBV6-5 and TRBJ1-1, with D perhaps TRBD1 (6 bases). CDR3 residues: CASSRETGRHTEAFF. DNA for the CDR3: TGTGCCAGCAGTAGGGAAACAGGGAGACACACTGAAGCTTTCTTT.